This T cell receptor (beta chain) was found in a study of shared clonotypes between healthy human individuals. Measured with immunoSEQ multiplex PCR; TCRdb has only the in-frame clones, and not every one. The profile shows millions of clones, around nine tenths of them singletons. The sample comprised naive CD4+ T cells sorted from blood. Subset defined: CD45RA+ positively selected. The TCR comes from a man aged 18-30 years in good health.

The CDR3 DNA reads as TGTGCCAGCAGTGAAATGGAGGGCTCCTACAATGAGCAGTTCTTC. Translated: CASSEMEGSYNEQFF. This chain joins TRBV2 and TRBJ2-1, with D perhaps matching TRBD2 (6 bases). The V gene's germline CDR1 is SNHLY and CDR2 FYNNEI. V was trimmed by 2 bases and J by 0 bases, leaving 8 bases between them. This CDR3 is built from 15 residues. The full variable domain, in which reference TRBV2 and TRBJ2-1 provide the parts outside the CDR3, is EPEVTQTPSHQVTQMGQEVILRCVPISNHLYFYWYRQILGQKVEFLVSFYNNEISEKSEIFDDQFSVERPDGSNFTLKIRSTKLEDSAMYFCASSEMEGSYNEQFFGPGTRLTVL.